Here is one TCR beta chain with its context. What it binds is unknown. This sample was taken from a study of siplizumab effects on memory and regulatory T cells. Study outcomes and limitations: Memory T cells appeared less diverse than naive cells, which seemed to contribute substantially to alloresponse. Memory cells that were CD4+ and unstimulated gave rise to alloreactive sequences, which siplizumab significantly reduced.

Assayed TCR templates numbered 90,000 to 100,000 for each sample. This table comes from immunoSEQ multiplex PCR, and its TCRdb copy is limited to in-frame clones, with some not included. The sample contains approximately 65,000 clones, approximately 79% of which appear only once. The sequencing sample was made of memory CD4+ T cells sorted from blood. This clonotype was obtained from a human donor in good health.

The CDR3 sequence is CASSLMPGPMNTEAFF. The DNA of the CDR3 is TGTGCCAGCAGCTTAATGCCTGGCCCCATGAACACTGAAGCTTTCTTT. The chain is built from TRBV7-3 and TRBJ1-1; no definite D call. The germline gives CDR1 SGHTA, CDR2 FQGTGA. This CDR3 region has 16 residues. The V end lost 1 base, the J end lost 0 bases, and 12 bases lay between the germline ends.